Each of the 31 T cell receptor beta chains below was sequenced from the same sample in a study of blood T cell repertoires in COVID-19. The repertoire was sequenced with immunoSEQ multiplex PCR; TCRdb's copy has only in-frame clones and lacks some. Counted here are 300,000 to 350,000 clones, approximately 88% occurring once; the ten biggest clones make up about 4.7%. Material for sequencing was PBMCs or T cells enriched from blood (not recorded which). The receptors stem from a man aged 25 to 45 who had recovered from COVID-19.

The chain employs TRBV20-1 and TRBJ2-5; possible D gene TRBD1, 6 bases. This CDR3 is 12 amino acids long. From germline, CDR1 is DFQATT and CDR2 SNEGSKA (reference sequence). V gave up 3 bases and J gave up 5 bases, with 10 bases separating them. DNA of the CDR3: TGCAGTGCTAGTTGGGGACACGAGACCCAGTACTTC. Its protein product is CSASWGHETQYF.

The V gene is TRBV27, the J gene TRBJ1-1; 7 bases line up with TRBD1. The CDR3 extends over 13 amino acids. Germline V gene sequence: CDR1 MNHEY, CDR2 SMNVEV (reference sequence). V was pared by 6 bases and J by 5 bases, with 6 bases of the junction left unmatched. The DNA for the CDR3 is TGTGCCAGCAGCCCGACAGGGATTACTGAAGCTTTCTTT. The encoded protein is CASSPTGITEAFF.

The chain combines TRBV27 with TRBJ1-5; 8 positions match TRBD1. V lost 2 bases, J lost 5 bases, and 8 bases stayed unmatched. The CDR3 is made up of 16 amino acids. The germline gives CDR1 MNHEY, CDR2 SMNVEV (reference sequence). The CDR3, as DNA: TGTGCCAGCAGTTTAGACAGGGGAAGGGGGGATCAGCCCCAGCATTTT. Its translation is CASSLDRGRGDQPQHF.

This sequence joins TRBV25-1 and TRBJ2-5, with D uncertain. The CDR3 length is 14 residues. Trimming removed 0 bases from V and 4 bases from J, with 9 bases in between. The germline V gene encodes CDR1 MGHDK and CDR2 SYGVNS. CDR3 sequence (DNA): TGTGCCAGCAGTGAATATAATGGGCGAGAGACCCAGTACTTC. Residues: CASSEYNGRETQYF.

About this clone: Relative to the germline gene, one junction end is altered; a read error may explain this. V usage is TRBV5-4 and J usage is TRBJ1-3; the match to TRBD1 covers 9 bases. In germline, CDR1 is SGHNT, CDR2 YYREEE (reference sequence). The CDR3 totals 15 residues. CDR3 sequence: CATSLETGGGNTIYF. The CDR3 DNA reads as TGTGCCACCAGCTTAGAGACAGGGGGAGGAAACACCATATATTTT.

V usage is TRBV2 and J usage is TRBJ1-4; TRBD1 matches 7 bases. The CDR3 loop spans 12 amino acids. Germline V gene sequence: CDR1 SNHLY, CDR2 FYNNEI. After removal of 8 bases from V and 8 bases from J, the junction contained 5 bases not matched to a gene. CDR3 nucleotide sequence: TGTGCCAGCTTAAGACAGGGAGAAAAACTGTTTTTT. This codes for CASLRQGEKLFF.

V and J are TRBV7-8 and TRBJ2-2; 12 bases line up with TRBD2. Germline loops: CDR1 SGHVS, CDR2 FQNEAQ. This CDR3 spans 17 amino acids. The V and J ends lost 2 bases and 2 bases, in that order; junction bases with no gene match: 3. CDR3 DNA: TGTGCCAGCAGCTTAACTAGCGGGGGGACTAACACCGGGGAGCTGTTTTTT. Translating gives CASSLTSGGTNTGELFF.

The V gene is TRBV10-1, the J gene TRBJ2-7; 8 nucleotides align to TRBD1. The germline V gene has CDR1 WNHNN and CDR2 SYGVQD (reference sequence). The CDR3 is 14 residues long. With V trimmed by 0 bases and J by 6 bases, 4 bases remained unmatched. The CDR3 spells CASSESGQGAEQYF. Here the CDR3 DNA reads TGCGCCAGCAGTGAGTCAGGACAGGGTGCCGAGCAGTACTTC.

V usage is TRBV5-4 and J usage is TRBJ1-2, with 7 nucleotides matching TRBD1. V shed 4 bases and J 3 bases; nucleotides not matched to a gene: 9. CDR1 and CDR2 (germline): SGHNT, YYREEE (reference sequence). The CDR3 spans 15 residues. The CDR3 DNA is TGTGCCAGCAGCATCAGACAGGGAGCTCACTATGGCTACACCTTC. Translating gives CASSIRQGAHYGYTF.

In its sample, this clone was seen once. The chain recombines TRBV6-1 with TRBJ2-7, with 8 bases aligning to TRBD1. The germline V gene has CDR1 MNHNS and CDR2 SASEGT. CDR3 length equals 14 residues. With V trimmed by 5 bases and J by 2 bases, 5 bases remained unmatched. CDR3 DNA sequence: TGTGCCAGCAGTTCCCAGGGGGCAGCCTACGAGCAGTACTTC. Its translation is CASSSQGAAYEQYF.

The V and J genes are TRBV15 and TRBJ2-1, with TRBD2 identical over 10 bases. Looked up from germline, CDR1 is LNHNV and CDR2 is YYDKDF (reference sequence). The CDR3 length is 19 residues. V lost 5 bases and J lost 0; bases outside the gene matches: 13. The CDR3 loop reads CATSRVAGGLESSYNEQFF. CDR3 bases: TGTGCCACCAGCCGGGTAGCGGGGGGTCTCGAAAGCTCCTACAATGAGCAGTTCTTC.

The chain joins TRBV9 to TRBJ1-2; 7 bases match TRBD1. Trimming removed 0 bases from V and 4 bases from J; junction bases left unmatched: 3. This CDR3 contains 14 residues. Germline V gives CDR1 SGDLS, CDR2 YYNGEE. CDR3 nucleotides: TGTGCCAGCAGCGTAGGGGACAGCCTCTATGGCTACACCTTC. It encodes CASSVGDSLYGYTF. Full variable domain (rest looked up from reference TRBV9 and TRBJ1-2): DSGVTQTPKHLITATGQRVTLRCSPRSGDLSVYWYQQSLDQGLQFLIQYYNGEERAKGNILERFSAQQFPDLHSELNLSSLELGDSALYFCASSVGDSLYGYTFGSGTRLTVV.

This clone came up once. V and J are TRBV7-9 and TRBJ1-1; TRBD1 matches at 10 bases. The CDR3 sequence is 16 residues long. The J segment lost 1 base and the V segment lost 1 base, leaving 3 bases of the junction unmatched. Per the germline V gene, CDR1 is SEHNR and CDR2 is FQNEAQ (reference sequence). Written as DNA, the CDR3 is TGTGCCAGCAGCTTAGGGACAGGGGGAAAGAACACTGAAGCTTTCTTT. It is translated as CASSLGTGGKNTEAFF.

This clone appeared a single time. The chain has TRBV28 and TRBJ2-3; D is uncertain. The CDR3 sequence is 13 residues long. Trimming removed 7 bases from V and 7 bases from J, with 15 bases in between. CDR1 MDHEN and CDR2 SYDVKM come from the germline V gene. CDR3: CASTLTRRNTQYF. The CDR3 DNA reads TGTGCCAGCACCTTGACTCGACGAAATACGCAGTATTTT.

V gene TRBV7-6 combines with J gene TRBJ2-3; D possibly corresponds to TRBD2 (5 bases). The CDR3 is 14 amino acids. V lost 5 bases and J lost 1, with 10 bases in between. Germline CDR1 reads SGHVS; CDR2 reads FNYEAQ. The CDR3 DNA sequence: TGTGCCAGCAGCGAAAGCGGCCGCACAGATACGCAGTATTTT. Protein sequence: CASSESGRTDTQYF.

The genes are TRBV2 and TRBJ2-5; 7 bases agree with TRBD2. CDR1 and CDR2 from the germline V gene are SNHLY and FYNNEI. J was trimmed by 2 bases and V by 3 bases; bases with no gene match: 15. This CDR3 has 18 residues. The CDR3 is CASSDRSASGTPQETQYF. The CDR3 nucleotides are TGTGCCAGCAGTGATCGCTCGGCTAGCGGAACCCCGCAAGAGACCCAGTACTTC.

This clone was observed a single time. V and J are TRBV19 and TRBJ2-4; D may be TRBD2 (5 bases). Per the germline V gene, CDR1 is LNHDA and CDR2 is SQIVND (reference sequence). CDR3 size: 19 residues. Between the trimmed V and J ends, which lost 5 bases and 0 bases, there was a span of 23 bases. DNA of the CDR3: TGTGCCAGTAGTCCCACCCGACTATTCCTCCCCGTAGCCAAAAACATTCAGTACTTC. Its protein is CASSPTRLFLPVAKNIQYF. Drawing the rest from reference TRBV19 and TRBJ2-4, the complete variable domain is DGGITQSPKYLFRKEGQNVTLSCEQNLNHDAMYWYRQDPGQGLRLIYYSQIVNDFQKGDIAEGYSVSREKKESFPLTVTSAQKNPTAFYLCASSPTRLFLPVAKNIQYFGAGTRLSVL.

The J gene is TRBJ2-3, the V gene TRBV11-2; the match to TRBD2 covers 8 bases. The CDR3 totals 16 residues. V shed 4 bases and J 1 base; nucleotides not matched to a gene: 7. The germline CDR1 and CDR2 sequences are SGHAT and FQNNGV. CDR3 sequence: CASSSIMGLGTDTQYF. CDR3 sequence (DNA): TGTGCCAGCAGCTCCATCATGGGACTAGGCACAGATACGCAGTATTTT.

The rearrangement uses TRBV7-9 and TRBJ2-3; perhaps TRBD2 as D (6 bases). Germline CDR1 is SEHNR and CDR2 is FQNEAQ (reference sequence). The V gene lost 4 bases and the J gene lost 7 bases, with 18 bases spanning the gap. This CDR3 is 15 amino acids long. Written as DNA, the CDR3 is TGTGCCAGCAGCTGGACCGGGACTGCAGCGAATACGCAGTATTTT. Its protein is CASSWTGTAANTQYF.

The rearrangement links TRBV11-2 to TRBJ2-7, with D possibly being TRBD2 (5 bases). Trimming took 8 bases from V and 2 from J, leaving 13 bases between them. The germline V gene has CDR1 SGHAT and CDR2 FQNNGV. This CDR3 is built from 13 residues. CDR3 residues: CASSNGLAYEQYF. The CDR3 DNA sequence: TGTGCCAGCTCCAACGGACTGGCCTACGAGCAGTACTTC.

The rearrangement links TRBV29-1 to TRBJ1-5; 9 bases fit TRBD1. V shed 6 bases, J shed 0 bases, and the junction held 6 bases outside the gene matches. The CDR3 spans 15 residues. Germline assignment: CDR1 SQVTM and CDR2 ANQGSEA. The CDR3 coding sequence is TGCAGCGTATGGACAGGGGAAATTAGCAATCAGCCCCAGCATTTT. Its protein is CSVWTGEISNQPQHF.

V and J are TRBV9 and TRBJ1-5; D uncertain. The CDR3 consists of 13 residues. Trimming cost V 0 bases and J 8 bases, with 9 bases left between them. Per germline, CDR1 SGDLS and CDR2 YYNGEE. Here the CDR3 reads CASSVGGLEPQHF. Here the CDR3 DNA reads TGTGCCAGCAGCGTAGGCGGCCTGGAGCCCCAGCATTTT.

The chain combines TRBV19 with TRBJ1-5; 7 nucleotides line up with TRBD1. V lost 5 bases and J lost 6; bases outside the gene matches: 7. CDR1 is LNHDA and CDR2 is SQIVND in the germline V gene (reference sequence). This CDR3 is built from 14 residues. CDR3 coding DNA: TGTGCCAGTAGTGCGGAACAGGGGATTCAGCCCCAGCATTTT. The encoded protein is CASSAEQGIQPQHF.

This clone was seen only a few times. CDR3 bases: TGTGCCAGCTCACTCGGGGGGGTCGAGCAGTACTTC. It codes for CASSLGGVEQYF. V is TRBV18 and J is TRBJ2-7; 8 bases are shared with TRBD2. The junction had 2 bases not matched to a gene; V was cut back by 4 bases and J by 6 bases. Germline V gene sequence: CDR1 KGHSH, CDR2 LQKENI. The CDR3 runs 12 residues.

The genes are TRBV7-8 and TRBJ2-5; no definite D call. V lost 2 bases to trimming and J lost 5 bases, with 27 bases between them. This CDR3 has 19 amino acids. CDR1 and CDR2 from the germline V gene are SGHVS and FQNEAQ. Here the CDR3 DNA reads TGTGCCAGCAGCTTATCCCCTCCCCGTTCTGCAGCCAGAGGCGAGACCCAGTACTTC. Protein: CASSLSPPRSAARGETQYF.

The CDR3 DNA reads TGTGCCAGCTCACTTGACAGGAGCTCCTACGAGCAGTACTTC. Translating gives CASSLDRSSYEQYF. The chain recombines TRBV18 with TRBJ2-7, with D maybe TRBD1 (6 bases). The CDR3 spans 14 residues. CDR1 and CDR2 (germline): KGHSH, LQKENI. The V and J ends lost 4 bases and 0 bases respectively, with 10 bases between them.

CDR3 region: CASSLTGGEDYGYTF. CDR3 nucleotides: TGTGCCAGCAGCCTCACAGGGGGCGAGGACTATGGCTACACCTTC. V usage is TRBV7-3 and J usage is TRBJ1-2; 9 bases match TRBD1. The CDR3 has 15 residues. Per the germline V gene, CDR1 is SGHTA and CDR2 is FQGTGA. The junction had 7 bases not matched to a gene; V was cut back by 5 bases and J by 3 bases.

In DNA, the CDR3 is TGTGCCACCACCGGGGGGAATGAGCAGTTCTTC. Protein product: CATTGGNEQFF. The chain recombines TRBV4-2 with TRBJ2-1, with 7 bases matching TRBD2. Germline V gene data show CDR1 as LGHNA and CDR2 as YNFKEQ. Trimming cost V 10 bases and J 7 bases; bases outside gene matches: 4. This CDR3 region has 11 residues.

The chain combines TRBV19 with TRBJ1-4; 9 nucleotides line up with TRBD1. V trimming: 7 bases; J trimming: 8 bases; junction bases outside the gene matches: 5. The CDR3 is 13 residues long. The germline CDR1 and CDR2 sequences are LNHDA and SQIVND (reference sequence). The DNA of the CDR3 is TGTGCCAGTACGGACAGGGGCGAGGAAAAACTGTTTTTT. This gives the protein CASTDRGEEKLFF.

The chain couples TRBV9 to TRBJ1-1; D is unresolved. The CDR3 is 17 amino acids. Trimming left V 2 bases short and J 1 base short, with 18 bases between. Germline-derived CDR1 and CDR2 are SGDLS and YYNGEE. The CDR3 region is CASSVDPRVRQNTEAFF. Here the CDR3 DNA reads TGTGCCAGCAGCGTCGACCCACGGGTACGGCAGAACACTGAAGCTTTCTTT.

This clone was observed once. V is TRBV28 and J is TRBJ2-3; 8 bases map to TRBD1. The CDR3 contains 16 residues. V was clipped by 4 bases and J by 0 bases; unmatched bases: 6. Germline CDR1 is MDHEN and CDR2 is SYDVKM. This chain's CDR3 is CASSSRQGSSTDTQYF. The CDR3 coding sequence is TGTGCCAGCAGTTCTAGACAGGGGTCTAGCACAGATACGCAGTATTTT.